This entry features one TCR beta chain sequence. Its antigen is not identified. This specimen comes from a study of somatic mutations in cytotoxic T cells in rheumatoid arthritis. Assay used: immunoSEQ multiplex PCR; TCRdb lists only in-frame clones, some missing. Among around 19,000 clones listed, about 65% were seen once. Notes on the study in general: Rheumatoid arthritis patients, but not healthy controls, exhibited increasing CD8+ clonality with age. Researchers did not know the antigen targets of the expanded CD8+ clones.

The sequenced sample was CD8+ T cells sorted from blood. This sequence originates from an adult with rheumatoid arthritis.

The CDR3 loop is CASSAPPSTDYNEQFF. CDR3 nucleotide sequence: TGCGCCAGCAGCGCTCCCCCCAGCACGGACTACAATGAGCAGTTCTTC. This chain uses TRBV5-1 with TRBJ2-1; D is undetermined. Trimming stripped 4 bases from V and 3 bases from J, with 17 bases between. Germline CDR1 and CDR2: SGHRS and YFSETQ. The CDR3 has 16 residues.